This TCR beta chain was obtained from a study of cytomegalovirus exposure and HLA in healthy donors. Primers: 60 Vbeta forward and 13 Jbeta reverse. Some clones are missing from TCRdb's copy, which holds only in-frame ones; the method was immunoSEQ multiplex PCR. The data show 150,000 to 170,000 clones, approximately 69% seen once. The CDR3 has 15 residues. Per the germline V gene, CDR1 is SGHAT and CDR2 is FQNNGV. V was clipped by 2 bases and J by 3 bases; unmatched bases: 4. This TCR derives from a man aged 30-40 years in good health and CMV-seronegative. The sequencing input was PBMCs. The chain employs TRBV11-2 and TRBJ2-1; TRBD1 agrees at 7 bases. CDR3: CASSLNRGSYNEQFF. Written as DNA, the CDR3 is TGTGCCAGCAGCTTAAACAGGGGAAGCTACAATGAGCAGTTCTTC.